These T cell receptor beta chains were read from a single sample in a study of blood T cell repertoires in COVID-19. Sequencing used immunoSEQ multiplex PCR; TCRdb keeps in-frame clones, though not all of them. Counted here are 250,000 to 350,000 clones, 70% to 90% occurring once; the ten biggest clones make up roughly 6.1%. The material sequenced was peripheral blood. The receptor source for this set is a woman aged 50 to 65 with COVID-19, enrolled during active disease. Each CDR3 is given with its conserved first and last residue. Each record gives: clone size, V gene, D gene, J gene, CDR3 protein, CDR3 DNA. D genes are given only for firm matches. A row's size may be missing; if present it is once, few, many or a size class.

size: .
V: TRBV29-1
D: .
J: TRBJ1-1
CDR3: CSAGTGMNTEAFF
DNA: TGCAGCGCCGGAACAGGGATGAACACTGAAGCTTTCTTT

size: .
V: TRBV5-1
D: TRBD2
J: TRBJ2-1
CDR3: CASSLGEGPYNEQFF
DNA: TGCGCCAGCAGCTTGGGGGAGGGGCCCTACAATGAGCAGTTCTTC

size: .
V: TRBV15
D: .
J: TRBJ2-7
CDR3: CATSRDGDMGEQYF
DNA: TGTGCCACCAGCAGAGATGGAGATATGGGCGAGCAGTACTTC

size: .
V: TRBV5-4
D: .
J: TRBJ1-6
CDR3: CASSLSQGSSYNSPLHF
DNA: TGTGCCAGCAGCTTGAGTCAGGGAAGCTCCTATAATTCACCCCTCCACTTT

size: .
V: TRBV7-3
D: .
J: TRBJ1-2
CDR3: CASSLGQGLGYTF
DNA: TGTGCCAGCAGCTTGGGGCAGGGTTTAGGCTACACCTTC

size: .
V: TRBV5-1
D: TRBD1
J: TRBJ2-7
CDR3: CASRAGTASYEQYF
DNA: TGCGCCAGCAGGGCCGGGACAGCTTCCTACGAGCAGTACTTC

size: once
V: TRBV30
D: TRBD2
J: TRBJ2-1
CDR3: CAWRGLAGYNEQFF
DNA: TGTGCCTGGAGGGGACTAGCAGGCTACAATGAGCAGTTCTTC

size: .
V: TRBV30
D: TRBD1
J: TRBJ2-5
CDR3: CAWVGQRGETQYF
DNA: TGTGCCTGGGTGGGACAGAGGGGGGAGACCCAGTACTTC

size: .
V: TRBV7-3
D: .
J: TRBJ1-1
CDR3: CASSFTQGSEAFF
DNA: TGTGCCAGCAGCTTTACTCAGGGATCTGAAGCTTTCTTT

size: .
V: TRBV24-1
D: TRBD2
J: TRBJ2-1
CDR3: CATSDRASGRVGEQFF
DNA: TGTGCCACCAGTGATCGGGCTAGCGGGAGGGTCGGTGAGCAGTTCTTC

size: .
V: TRBV7-2
D: .
J: TRBJ1-3
CDR3: CASSYPWGHLTGGNTIYF
DNA: TGTGCCAGCAGCTACCCGTGGGGACATCTCACGGGGGGAAACACCATATATTTT

size: .
V: TRBV3-1/TRBV3-2
D: .
J: TRBJ1-2
CDR3: CASSQEGRFTDGYTF
DNA: TGTGCCAGCAGCCAAGAAGGTCGGTTCACAGATGGCTACACCTTC

size: .
V: TRBV19
D: TRBD1
J: TRBJ1-1
CDR3: CASRPGGSTEAFF
DNA: TGTGCCAGTAGACCAGGGGGGAGCACTGAAGCTTTCTTT

size: .
V: TRBV10-1
D: .
J: TRBJ1-2
CDR3: CASSESAGYGYTF
DNA: TGCGCCAGCAGTGAGTCGGCGGGATATGGCTACACCTTC

size: .
V: TRBV27
D: TRBD2
J: TRBJ2-1
CDR3: CASSLSSRIAGGPDEQFF
DNA: TGTGCCAGCAGTTTATCATCTAGAATAGCGGGAGGGCCAGATGAGCAGTTCTTC

size: .
V: TRBV29-1
D: TRBD1
J: TRBJ1-2
CDR3: CSVQDSRTGGGYTF
DNA: TGCAGCGTTCAGGATTCCCGGACAGGGGGTGGCTACACCTTC

size: .
V: TRBV28
D: TRBD1
J: TRBJ2-7
CDR3: CASSSRSGTGGDEQYF
DNA: TGTGCCAGCAGTTCCCGATCCGGGACAGGGGGCGACGAGCAGTACTTC

size: few
V: TRBV5-8
D: .
J: TRBJ2-6
CDR3: CASSRPSGGMGANVLTF
DNA: TGTGCCAGCAGCCGACCCTCCGGGGGTATGGGGGCCAACGTCCTGACTTTC

size: .
V: TRBV5-4
D: .
J: TRBJ2-1
CDR3: CASSLALVADSYNEQFF
DNA: TGTGCCAGCAGCTTGGCCCTGGTAGCGGACTCCTACAATGAGCAGTTCTTC

size: .
V: TRBV19
D: .
J: TRBJ1-1
CDR3: CASRDTSLGEAFF
DNA: TGTGCCAGTAGGGACACCTCCCTGGGTGAAGCTTTCTTT